The rows below give T cell receptor beta chains drawn from one sample of a study of CD8+ T cells in alopecia areata. Generated by immunoSEQ multiplex PCR, the TCRdb table keeps only in-frame clones and is missing some. The table lists about 220,000 clones, more than 45% of them singletons. This material consisted of CD4+ T cells sorted from blood, taken at week 4, from a patient treated with tofacitinib. The receptors derive from a human donor with alopecia areata. The CDR3 runs from the conserved cysteine through the conserved F or W. A D gene is named only where the DNA matches it firmly. The size entry is marked missing in some rows and otherwise reads once, few, many or a size class.

d_call	v_call	clone_size	j_call	cdr3_nt	cdr3_aa
NA	TRBV27	NA	TRBJ1-6	TGTGCCAGCAGTTTGGGGGTGATCGGCTCCTATAATTCACCCCTCCACTTT	CASSLGVIGSYNSPLHF
NA	TRBV6-5	NA	TRBJ2-5	TGTGCCGTCCGACCGTCCTTCCCGGGGGAGACCCAGTACTTC	CAVRPSFPGETQYF
NA	TRBV5-1	NA	TRBJ2-5	TGCGCCAGCAGCAGCAGGGTCCAAGAGACCCAGTACTTC	CASSSRVQETQYF
NA	TRBV30	NA	TRBJ1-1	TGTGCCTTCCAGGGGAACACTGAAGCTTTCTTT	CAFQGNTEAFF
NA	TRBV12-5	NA	TRBJ1-5	TGTGCTAGTGGTTTATCGGGGGCTCAGCCCCAGCATTTT	CASGLSGAQPQHF
TRBD1	TRBV25-1	few	TRBJ1-2	TGTGCCAGCAGTCCCCCGGGACAGGCCTATGGCTACACCTTC	CASSPPGQAYGYTF
NA	TRBV15	NA	TRBJ2-7	TGTGCCACCAGCAGAGAGAGGGGGTACGAGCAGTACTTC	CATSRERGYEQYF
NA	TRBV15	NA	TRBJ1-1	TGTGCCACCAGCAGAGTAACCAGCAGGGGTCAGTCCTTT	CATSRVTSRGQSF
TRBD1	TRBV4-3	NA	TRBJ1-2	TGCGCCAGCAGCCAAGGACTGACAGGGGGGCCCTATGGCTACACCTTC	CASSQGLTGGPYGYTF
NA	TRBV29-1	few	TRBJ2-1	TGCAGCGTTGCCAGTTACAATGAGCAGTTCTTC	CSVASYNEQFF
NA	TRBV6-1	few	TRBJ1-2	TGTGCCAGCAGTGCGATAGACGGGAACTATGGCTACACCTTC	CASSAIDGNYGYTF
NA	TRBV27	NA	TRBJ2-7	TGTGCCAGCAGTAGCGGGACATTCTCCTACGAGCAGTACTTC	CASSSGTFSYEQYF
NA	TRBV21-1	few	TRBJ2-4	TGTGCCAGCAGCAAAGCACCCCACGGGACGGCCAAAAACATTCAGTACTTC	CASSKAPHGTAKNIQYF
TRBD1	TRBV30	NA	TRBJ1-1	TGTGCCTGGAGTGCATGGACAGGGACGACGAACACTGAAGCTTTCTTT	CAWSAWTGTTNTEAFF
NA	TRBV10-3	NA	TRBJ1-2	TGTGCCATCAGTGATTCGGGGGGTGGAGGCTACACCTTC	CAISDSGGGGYTF
NA	TRBV13	NA	TRBJ1-2	TGTGCCAGCAGCCTCGGGCTGAGGGATGGCTACACCTTC	CASSLGLRDGYTF
TRBD1	TRBV29-1	NA	TRBJ1-1	TGCAGCGTCCACCCGGGACAGGGGGTTTGGACTGAAGCTTTCTTT	CSVHPGQGVWTEAFF
TRBD1	TRBV7-8	once	TRBJ2-7	TGTGCCAGCAGCTTAAGGGACAGGGGAATAGACGAGCAGTACTTC	CASSLRDRGIDEQYF
TRBD1	TRBV30	NA	TRBJ1-1	TGTGCCTGGAGTATCAGGGGGACTAACACTGAAGCTTTCTTT	CAWSIRGTNTEAFF
NA	TRBV29-1	NA	TRBJ1-4	TGCAGCGTTGCGCGGAACGAGGAAAAACTGTTTTTT	CSVARNEEKLFF
NA	TRBV5-1	once	TRBJ1-1	TGCGCCAGCAGCTTATCAGAGGCCACTGAAGCTTTCTTT	CASSLSEATEAFF
NA	TRBV29-1	few	TRBJ2-7	TGCAGCGCCGGGACTCATTCCTACGAGCAGTACTTC	CSAGTHSYEQYF
TRBD1	TRBV2	many	TRBJ1-4	TGTGCCAGCAGTGAACAGGGGGCGGGTGAAAAACTGTTTTTT	CASSEQGAGEKLFF
NA	TRBV5-6	few	TRBJ2-7	TGTGCCAGCAGCTTCTCCTACGAGCAGTACTTC	CASSFSYEQYF
NA	TRBV6-1	NA	TRBJ2-7	TGTGCCAGCAGCGCCCCTAGCTGCGAGCAGTACTTC	CASSAPSCEQYF
NA	TRBV5-6	few	TRBJ1-2	TGTGCCAGCAGCTTCACAGGGAACTATGGCTACACCTTC	CASSFTGNYGYTF
TRBD2	TRBV29-1	NA	TRBJ2-2	TGCAGCGGCGGAGCGGGGGCTGACACCGGGGAGCTGTTTTTT	CSGGAGADTGELFF
NA	TRBV4-3	NA	TRBJ1-5	TGCGCCAGCAGCCAAGTGTTAGCGAGCAATCAGCCCCAGCATTTT	CASSQVLASNQPQHF
TRBD1	TRBV5-1	once	TRBJ2-5	TGCGCCAGCAGCACCGGGACAGTACAAGAGACCCAGTACTTC	CASSTGTVQETQYF
NA	TRBV18	NA	TRBJ2-5	TGTGCCAGCTCACCATTACCGCAGGACCAAGAGACCCAGTACTTC	CASSPLPQDQETQYF
TRBD1	TRBV7-2	NA	TRBJ1-1	TGTGCCAGCAGCCAAGCGACAGGGCTCCCTGAAGCTTTCTTT	CASSQATGLPEAFF
NA	TRBV29-1	NA	TRBJ2-3	TGCAGCGCGCACCCGCAGCGGACCTACACAGATACGCAGTATTTT	CSAHPQRTYTDTQYF
NA	TRBV18	NA	TRBJ1-1	TGTGCCAGCTCACCGGGCACCTCGAACACTGAAGCTTTCTTT	CASSPGTSNTEAFF
NA	TRBV7-8	NA	TRBJ2-3	TGTGCCAGCAGCTCCCTCTACACAGATACGCAGTATTTT	CASSSLYTDTQYF
TRBD1	TRBV27	NA	TRBJ1-1	TGTGCCAGCAGATACCGGGACAGAAACACTGAAGCTTTCTTT	CASRYRDRNTEAFF
NA	TRBV4-3	NA	TRBJ1-1	TGCGCCAGCAGCCAAGACCCCTCCCAACCCCGGGGCGGAGCTTTCTTT	CASSQDPSQPRGGAFF
TRBD2	TRBV30	few	TRBJ2-7	TGTGCCTGGACTAGCGGGGGCGAGCAGTACTTC	CAWTSGGEQYF
TRBD2	TRBV7-3	few	TRBJ2-1	TGTGCCAGCAGCCCTGGACTAGCCTACAATGAGCAGTTCTTC	CASSPGLAYNEQFF
NA	TRBV25-1	NA	TRBJ2-5	TGTGCCAGCAGTGGCCCCCGGGGGGAGACCCAGTACTTC	CASSGPRGETQYF
NA	TRBV2	NA	TRBJ2-1	TGTGCCAGCCGCCCAACAGGGAGCTCCTACAATGAGCAGTTCTTC	CASRPTGSSYNEQFF